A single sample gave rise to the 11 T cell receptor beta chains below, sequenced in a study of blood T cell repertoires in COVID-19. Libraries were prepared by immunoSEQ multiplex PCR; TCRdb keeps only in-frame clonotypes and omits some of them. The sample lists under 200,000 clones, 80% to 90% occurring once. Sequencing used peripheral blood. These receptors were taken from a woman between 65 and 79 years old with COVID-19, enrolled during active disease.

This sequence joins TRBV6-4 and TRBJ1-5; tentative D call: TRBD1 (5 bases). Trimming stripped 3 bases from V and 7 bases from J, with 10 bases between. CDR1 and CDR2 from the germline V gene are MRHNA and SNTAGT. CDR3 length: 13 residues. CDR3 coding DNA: TGTGCCAGCAGTGAGGGAGGGACCCAGCCCCAGCATTTT. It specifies CASSEGGTQPQHF.

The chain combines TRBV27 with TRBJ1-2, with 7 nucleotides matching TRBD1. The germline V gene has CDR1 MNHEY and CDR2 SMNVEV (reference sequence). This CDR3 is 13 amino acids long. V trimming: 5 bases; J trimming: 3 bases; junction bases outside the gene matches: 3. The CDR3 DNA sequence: TGTGCCAGCAGTGTCGACAGGGACTATGGCTACACCTTC. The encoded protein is CASSVDRDYGYTF.

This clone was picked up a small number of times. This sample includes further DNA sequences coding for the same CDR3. This chain's CDR3 is CASSFARNQPQHF. CDR3 bases: TGTGCCAGCAGTTTCGCTAGAAATCAGCCCCAGCATTTT. The chain uses TRBV27 and TRBJ1-5, with D uncertain. The length of the CDR3 is 13 residues. Trimming left V 3 bases short and J 4 bases short, with 7 bases between. Germline V CDR1 and CDR2: MNHEY, SMNVEV (reference sequence).

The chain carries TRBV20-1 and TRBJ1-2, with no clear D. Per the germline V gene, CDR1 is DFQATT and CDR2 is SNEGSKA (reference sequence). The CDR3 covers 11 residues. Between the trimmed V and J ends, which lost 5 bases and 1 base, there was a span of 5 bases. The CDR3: CSALGNYGYTF. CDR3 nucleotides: TGCAGTGCTCTCGGTAACTATGGCTACACCTTC.

The CDR3 here is CASSLSDQPQHF. In DNA, the CDR3 is TGTGCCAGCAGTTTAAGCGATCAGCCCCAGCATTTT. The chain employs TRBV28 and TRBJ1-5; D gene ambiguous. Germline V gene lookup returns CDR1 MDHEN and CDR2 SYDVKM. V lost 2 bases and J 5 bases, leaving 4 bases between the germline ends. The CDR3 totals 12 residues.

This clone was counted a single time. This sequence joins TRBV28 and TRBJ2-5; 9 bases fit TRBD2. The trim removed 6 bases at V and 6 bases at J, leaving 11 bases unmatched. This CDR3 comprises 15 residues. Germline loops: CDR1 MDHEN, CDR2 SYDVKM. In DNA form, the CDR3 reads TGTGCCAGCAGCCCTCTCCAAGCGGGAGGTCAGACCCAGTACTTC. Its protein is CASSPLQAGGQTQYF. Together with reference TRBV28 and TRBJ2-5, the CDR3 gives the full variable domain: DVKVTQSSRYLVKRTGEKVFLECVQDMDHENMFWYRQDPGLGLRLIYFSYDVKMKEKGDIPEGYSVSREKKERFSLILESASTNQTSMYLCASSPLQAGGQTQYFGPGTRLLVL.

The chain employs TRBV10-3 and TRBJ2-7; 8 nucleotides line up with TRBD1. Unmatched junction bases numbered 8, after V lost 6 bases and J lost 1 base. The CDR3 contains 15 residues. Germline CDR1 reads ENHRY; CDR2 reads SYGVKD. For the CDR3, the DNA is TGTGCCATCAGCAGAGACAGGGGCGAATCCTACGAGCAGTACTTC. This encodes CAISRDRGESYEQYF.

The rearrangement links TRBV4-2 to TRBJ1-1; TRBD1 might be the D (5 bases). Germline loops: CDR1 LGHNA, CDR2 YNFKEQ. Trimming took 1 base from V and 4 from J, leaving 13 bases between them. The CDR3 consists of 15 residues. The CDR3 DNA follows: TGTGCCAGCAGCCAAGTAAGAGGGGAGGGCACTGAAGCTTTCTTT. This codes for CASSQVRGEGTEAFF.

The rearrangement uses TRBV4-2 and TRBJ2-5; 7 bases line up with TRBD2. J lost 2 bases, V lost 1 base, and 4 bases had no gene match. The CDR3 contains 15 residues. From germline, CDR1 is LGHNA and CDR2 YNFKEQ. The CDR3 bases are TGTGCCAGCAGCCAAGCCCAGGGACTACAAGAGACCCAGTACTTC. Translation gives CASSQAQGLQETQYF.

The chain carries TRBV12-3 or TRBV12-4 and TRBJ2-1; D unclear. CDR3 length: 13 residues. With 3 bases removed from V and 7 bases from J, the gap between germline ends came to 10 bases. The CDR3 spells CASSLSLWNEQFF. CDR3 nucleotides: TGTGCCAGCAGTTTGAGCCTTTGGAATGAGCAGTTCTTC.

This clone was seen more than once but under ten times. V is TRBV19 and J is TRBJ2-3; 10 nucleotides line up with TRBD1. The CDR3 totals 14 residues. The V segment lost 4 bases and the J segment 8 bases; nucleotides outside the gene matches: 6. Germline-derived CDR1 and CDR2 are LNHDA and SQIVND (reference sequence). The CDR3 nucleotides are TGTGCCAGTAGTAGGGACAGGGGACAAGCTACGCAGTATTTT. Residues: CASSRDRGQATQYF. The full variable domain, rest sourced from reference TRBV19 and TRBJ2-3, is DGGITQSPKYLFRKEGQNVTLSCEQNLNHDAMYWYRQDPGQGLRLIYYSQIVNDFQKGDIAEGYSVSREKKESFPLTVTSAQKNPTAFYLCASSRDRGQATQYFGPGTRLTVL.